This TCR beta chain was recovered during a study of control samples from healthy donors and cancer patients. CDR1 is KGHSH and CDR2 is LQKENI in the germline V gene. The CDR3 sequence is 14 residues long. Trimming shortened V by 4 bases and J by 0 bases, and 7 bases separated the two germline ends. Produced via immunoSEQ multiplex PCR; TCRdb's table is partial and in-frame only. The table shows 60,000 to 85,000 clones, with 85% to 95% occurring only once. The source material was blood. This TCR derives from a woman aged 55 to 70 in good health. V gene TRBV18 combines with J gene TRBJ1-5; D remains ambiguous. The CDR3 DNA follows: TGTGCCAGCTCACTCATCGGTAGCAATCAGCCCCAGCATTTT. Translating it yields CASSLIGSNQPQHF.